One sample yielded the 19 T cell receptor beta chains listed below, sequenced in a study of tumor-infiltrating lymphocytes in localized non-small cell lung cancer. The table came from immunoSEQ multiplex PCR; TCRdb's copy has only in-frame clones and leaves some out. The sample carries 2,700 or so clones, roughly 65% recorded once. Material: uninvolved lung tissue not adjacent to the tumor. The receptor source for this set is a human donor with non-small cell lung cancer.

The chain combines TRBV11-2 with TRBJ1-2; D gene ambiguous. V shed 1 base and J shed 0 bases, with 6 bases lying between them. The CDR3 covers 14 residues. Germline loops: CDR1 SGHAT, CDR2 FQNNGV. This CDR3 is CASSLVLSNYGYTF. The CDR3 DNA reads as TGTGCCAGCAGCTTAGTGTTATCTAACTATGGCTACACCTTC.

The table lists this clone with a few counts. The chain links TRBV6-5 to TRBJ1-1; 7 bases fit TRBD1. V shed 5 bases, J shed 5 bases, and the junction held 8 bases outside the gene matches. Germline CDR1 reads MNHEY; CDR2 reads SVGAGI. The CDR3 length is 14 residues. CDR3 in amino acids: CASSLQGRITEAFF. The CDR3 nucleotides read TGTGCCAGCAGTCTACAGGGGAGAATAACTGAAGCTTTCTTT.

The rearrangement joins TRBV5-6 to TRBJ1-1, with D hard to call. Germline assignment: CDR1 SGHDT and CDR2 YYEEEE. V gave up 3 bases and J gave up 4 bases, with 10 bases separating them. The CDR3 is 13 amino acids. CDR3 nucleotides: TGTGCCAGCAGCTATGGGAGAGGCACTGAAGCTTTCTTT. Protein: CASSYGRGTEAFF.

The CDR3 loop reads CASSVGNTYEQYF. The DNA for the CDR3 is TGTGCCAGCAGCGTGGGCAATACCTACGAGCAGTACTTC. The chain is built from TRBV9 and TRBJ2-7; D call uncertain. The length of the CDR3 is 13 residues. V lost 2 bases and J lost 2, with 8 bases in between. Germline V gives CDR1 SGDLS, CDR2 YYNGEE. Filled out from reference TRBV9 and TRBJ2-7, the complete variable domain reads DSGVTQTPKHLITATGQRVTLRCSPRSGDLSVYWYQQSLDQGLQFLIQYYNGEERAKGNILERFSAQQFPDLHSELNLSSLELGDSALYFCASSVGNTYEQYFGPGTRLTVT.

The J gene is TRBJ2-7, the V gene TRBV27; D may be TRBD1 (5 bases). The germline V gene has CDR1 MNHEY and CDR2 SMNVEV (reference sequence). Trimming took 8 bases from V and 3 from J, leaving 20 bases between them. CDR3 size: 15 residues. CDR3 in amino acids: CASPRPRAPLYEQYV. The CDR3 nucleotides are TGTGCCAGCCCAAGGCCCAGGGCCCCACTCTACGAGCAGTACGTC.

The CDR3 reads CASSGQGVGTGELFF. As DNA, the CDR3 is TGTGCCAGCAGCGGACAGGGGGTAGGCACCGGGGAGCTGTTTTTT. The V and J genes are TRBV2 and TRBJ2-2; 10 positions match TRBD1. CDR3 length: 15 residues. V lost 6 bases and J lost 4; bases outside the gene matches: 5. Germline values: CDR1 SNHLY, CDR2 FYNNEI.

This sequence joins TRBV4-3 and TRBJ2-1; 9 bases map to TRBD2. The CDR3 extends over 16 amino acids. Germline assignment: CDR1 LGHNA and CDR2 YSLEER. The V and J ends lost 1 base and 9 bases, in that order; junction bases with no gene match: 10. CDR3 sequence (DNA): TGCGCCAGCAGCCAAGCGGGGGCTAGCGGGGTCGGTGAGCAGTTCTTC. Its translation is CASSQAGASGVGEQFF.

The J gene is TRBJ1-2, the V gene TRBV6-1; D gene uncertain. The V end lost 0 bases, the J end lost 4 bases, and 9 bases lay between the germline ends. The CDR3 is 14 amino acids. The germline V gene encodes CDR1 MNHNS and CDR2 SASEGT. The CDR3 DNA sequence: TGTGCCAGCAGTGAAGCGGTGTATGGCTATGGCTACACCTTC. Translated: CASSEAVYGYGYTF.

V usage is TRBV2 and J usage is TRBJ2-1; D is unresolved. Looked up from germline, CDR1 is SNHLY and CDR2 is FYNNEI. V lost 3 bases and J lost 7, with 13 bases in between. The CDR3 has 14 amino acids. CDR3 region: CASSEERGENEQFF. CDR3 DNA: TGTGCCAGCAGTGAGGAACGTGGGGAAAATGAGCAGTTCTTC.

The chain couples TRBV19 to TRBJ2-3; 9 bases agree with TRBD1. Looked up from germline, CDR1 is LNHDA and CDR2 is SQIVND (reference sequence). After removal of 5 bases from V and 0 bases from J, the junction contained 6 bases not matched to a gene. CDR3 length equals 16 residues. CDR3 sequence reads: CASSPVGTGSTDTQYF. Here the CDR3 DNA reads TGTGCCAGTAGTCCGGTCGGGACAGGGAGCACAGATACGCAGTATTTT.

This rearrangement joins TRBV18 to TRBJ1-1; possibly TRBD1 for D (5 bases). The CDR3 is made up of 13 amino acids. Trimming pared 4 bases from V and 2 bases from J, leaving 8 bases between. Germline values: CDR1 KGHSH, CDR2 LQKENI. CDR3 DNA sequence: TGTGCCAGCTCACATGACAGCAACACTGAAGCTTTCTTT. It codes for CASSHDSNTEAFF.

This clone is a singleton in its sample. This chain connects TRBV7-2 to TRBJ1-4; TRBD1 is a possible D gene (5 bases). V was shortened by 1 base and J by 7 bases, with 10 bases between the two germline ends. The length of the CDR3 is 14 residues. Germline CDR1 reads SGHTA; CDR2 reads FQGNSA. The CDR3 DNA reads TGTGCCAGCAGCTTAGATCTGGGGGGTGAAAAACTGTTTTTT. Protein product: CASSLDLGGEKLFF. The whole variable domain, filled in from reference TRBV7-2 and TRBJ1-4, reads GAGVSQSPSNKVTEKGKDVELRCDPISGHTALYWYRQSLGQGLEFLIYFQGNSAPDKSGLPSDRFSAERTGGSVSTLTIQRTQQEDSAVYLCASSLDLGGEKLFFGSGTQLSVL.

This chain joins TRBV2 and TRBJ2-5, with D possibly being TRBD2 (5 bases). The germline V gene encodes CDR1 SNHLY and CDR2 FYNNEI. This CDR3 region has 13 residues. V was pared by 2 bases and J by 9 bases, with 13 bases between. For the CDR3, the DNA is TGTGCCAGCAGTGAAAATAGTCAAGCGGCCCAGTACTTC. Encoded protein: CASSENSQAAQYF.

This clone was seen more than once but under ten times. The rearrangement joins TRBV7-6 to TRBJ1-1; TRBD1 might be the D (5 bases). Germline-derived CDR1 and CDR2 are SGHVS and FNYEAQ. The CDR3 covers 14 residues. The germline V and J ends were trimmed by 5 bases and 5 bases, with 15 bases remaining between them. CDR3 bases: TGTGCCAGCAGCCCCCGGGGGGAAGGGACTGAAGCTTTCTTT. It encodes CASSPRGEGTEAFF.

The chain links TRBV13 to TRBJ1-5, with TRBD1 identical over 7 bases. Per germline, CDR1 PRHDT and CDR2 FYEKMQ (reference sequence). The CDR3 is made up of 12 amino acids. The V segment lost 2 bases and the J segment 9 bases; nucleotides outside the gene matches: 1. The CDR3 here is CASSLSGGPQHF. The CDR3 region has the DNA TGTGCCAGCAGCTTATCAGGGGGGCCCCAGCATTTT.

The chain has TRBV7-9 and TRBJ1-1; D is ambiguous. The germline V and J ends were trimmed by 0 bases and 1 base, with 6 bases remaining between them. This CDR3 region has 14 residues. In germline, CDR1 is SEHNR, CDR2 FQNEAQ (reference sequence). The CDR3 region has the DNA TGTGCCAGCAGCTTAGCGTTACCGAACACTGAAGCTTTCTTT. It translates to CASSLALPNTEAFF.

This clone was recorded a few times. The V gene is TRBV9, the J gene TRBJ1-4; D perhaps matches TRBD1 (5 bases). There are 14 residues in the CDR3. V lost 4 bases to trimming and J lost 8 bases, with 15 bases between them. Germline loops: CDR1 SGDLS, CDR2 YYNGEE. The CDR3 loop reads CASSRDGSLEKLFF. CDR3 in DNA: TGTGCCAGCAGCCGGGACGGGTCACTGGAAAAACTGTTTTTT.

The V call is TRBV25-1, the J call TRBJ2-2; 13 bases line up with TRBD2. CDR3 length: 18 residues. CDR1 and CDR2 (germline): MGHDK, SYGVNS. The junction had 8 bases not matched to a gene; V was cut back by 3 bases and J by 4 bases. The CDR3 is CASSDPILAGGSTGELFF. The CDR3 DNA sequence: TGTGCCAGCAGTGACCCGATACTAGCGGGAGGGTCCACCGGGGAGCTGTTTTTT.

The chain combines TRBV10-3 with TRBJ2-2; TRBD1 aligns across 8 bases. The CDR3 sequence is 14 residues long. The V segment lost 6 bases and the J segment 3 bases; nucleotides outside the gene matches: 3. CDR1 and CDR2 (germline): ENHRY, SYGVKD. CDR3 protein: CAIRETGDTGELFF. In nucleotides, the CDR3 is TGTGCCATCAGGGAGACAGGGGACACCGGGGAGCTGTTTTTT.